This T cell receptor beta chain was identified in a study of PD-1 blockade in classical Hodgkin lymphoma. Study observations and caveats: Newly diagnosed patients were reported to start with lower TCR diversity than healthy donors. There was a significant rise in CD4+ TCR diversity by C4D1, with no such rise for CD8+.

Clones were sequenced by immunoSEQ multiplex PCR, and TCRdb holds only the in-frame ones, with some missing. The profile shows more than 90,000 clones, 75% to 90% of them singletons. The patients all showed relapse after autologous stem cell transplantation, while their brentuximab vedotin exposure varied. Germline values: CDR1 SGHTS, CDR2 YDEGEE. Trimming took 3 bases from V and 0 from J; bases not matched to a gene: 5. This CDR3 spans 15 amino acids. For this clone: Antigen unknown.

The source was peripheral blood mononuclear cells (PBMCs), collected before the second cycle of nivolumab. The gene calls are TRBV5-8 and TRBJ1-2, with 7 bases aligning to TRBD1. This sequence originates from a human donor with classical Hodgkin lymphoma. The CDR3 DNA follows: TGTGCCAGCAGCTACGGACAGGTGCCTAACTATGGCTACACCTTC. The encoded protein is CASSYGQVPNYGYTF.